This TCR beta chain was recovered during a study of blood T cell repertoires in COVID-19. The overall study: Sites in the United States, Italy and Spain provided acute and convalescent COVID-19 samples. T cells, B-cell-depleted T cells, or PBMCs provided the cDNA or gDNA that served as material.

Clones were read by immunoSEQ multiplex PCR, and TCRdb kept only the in-frame ones, dropping some. This sample has around 400,000 clones, with roughly 90% found just once. Germline V gene data show CDR1 as SGHAT and CDR2 as FQNNGV. Trimming took 2 bases from V and 0 from J, leaving 11 bases between them. CDR3 size: 15 residues. Material for sequencing was peripheral blood. The J gene is TRBJ2-7, the V gene TRBV11-2; weak D call: TRBD2 (5 bases). This sequence originates from a man aged 40-55 years with acute or convalescent COVID-19. CDR3 region: CASSLKPGYSYEQYF. CDR3 nucleotides: TGTGCCAGCAGCTTAAAGCCGGGATACTCCTACGAGCAGTACTTC. Supplemented by reference TRBV11-2 and TRBJ2-7, the full variable domain reads EAGVAQSPRYKIIEKRQSVAFWCNPISGHATLYWYQQILGQGPKLLIQFQNNGVVDDSQLPKDRFSAERLKGVDSTLKIQPAKLEDSAVYLCASSLKPGYSYEQYFGPGTRLTVT.